In its sample, the clone carrying this T cell receptor (beta chain) was seen a few times. The antigen remains undetermined. PBMCs came from over 8.5 ml fresh peripheral blood. This record belongs to a study of T cells in Graves' hyperthyroidism and ophthalmopathy. Study results and caveats: Researchers report that a 13 V-J model separated ophthalmopathy from stable hyperthyroidism.

The source material, RNA transcripts, was used to amplify TCR beta CDR3 regions. TCR CDR3 regions were first amplified by RT-PCR with HTBI primers. TCRdb reprocessed the multiplex PCR reads via MiXCR and lists one record per CDR3 protein. The sample comprises some 490,000 distinct CDR3 sequences, about 16% of which are singletons, and over 25% rests with the top ten. This TCR was recovered from a woman in her thirties with Graves' ophthalmopathy. Sample: blood.

As DNA, the CDR3 is TGTGCCAGTAGATCGGGAAGAGGAGGAGAGACCCAGTACTTC. Translation gives CASRSGRGGETQYF. The chain employs TRBV19 and TRBJ2-5; weak D call: TRBD2 (5 bases). This CDR3 spans 14 amino acids. Germline CDR1 and CDR2: LNHDA and SQIVND (reference sequence). Trimming removed 6 bases from V and 4 bases from J, with 15 bases in between.